The 32 T cell receptor beta chains below come from one sample, sequenced in a study of cytomegalovirus exposure and HLA in healthy donors (dated by TCRdb to 2015 to 2018). Libraries were built with the immunoSEQ multiplex PCR assay. The multiplex PCR relied on a mix of 60 forward primers for TCR Vbeta segments and 13 reverse primers for TCR Jbeta segments. TCRdb stores this immuneACCESS table with in-frame sequences only. Part of the clones is absent; in the studies checked, under half of the shortfall reflects unresolved V genes, and no reason is known for the rest. Here the sample has 85,000 to 130,000 clones; about 75% occur a single time. 2.5% of the sample goes to the ten largest clones. Sequencing used PBMCs. These receptor sequences come from a man aged 35-49 years in good health and CMV-seronegative.

A remark on this clone: This sample also contains other DNA sequences that code for the same CDR3. The chain carries TRBV5-1 and TRBJ1-5; 7 nucleotides align to TRBD1. V gave up 0 bases and J gave up 6 bases; unmatched junction bases: 3. In germline, CDR1 is SGHRS, CDR2 YFSETQ. The CDR3 sequence is 14 residues long. CDR3 sequence (DNA): TGCGCCAGCAGCTTGGGACAGGGAAGTCAGCCCCAGCATTTT. Translation gives CASSLGQGSQPQHF.

V and J are TRBV6-1 and TRBJ2-4; D call uncertain. The CDR3 runs to 16 residues. The V end lost 0 bases, the J end lost 0 bases, and 9 bases lay between the germline ends. Germline values: CDR1 MNHNS, CDR2 SASEGT. CDR3 amino acids: CASSEAPQLAKNIQYF. The CDR3 DNA is TGTGCCAGCAGTGAAGCGCCACAGCTAGCCAAAAACATTCAGTACTTC.

The CDR3: CASSLGGRVTEAFF. The CDR3 DNA reads TGCGCCAGCAGCTTGGGCGGTCGGGTTACTGAAGCTTTCTTT. The genes are TRBV5-1 and TRBJ1-1, with unresolved D. Deletions cut 0 bases from V and 5 bases from J, with 11 bases between. Germline CDR1 SGHRS, CDR2 YFSETQ. The CDR3 is made up of 14 amino acids.

Remarks on this clone: An end of the junction differs from the germline gene, which may be a read error. The rearrangement links TRBV6-1 to TRBJ1-2; D remains ambiguous. This CDR3 comprises 13 residues. Germline V gene sequence: CDR1 MNHNS, CDR2 SASEGT. In nucleotides, the CDR3 is TGTGCCAGCAGTGCGCTCTTTAACTATGGCCACACCTTC. This gives the protein CASSALFNYGHTF.

The rearrangement links TRBV9 to TRBJ1-3; 8 nucleotides align to TRBD1. The CDR3 totals 15 residues. CDR1 SGDLS and CDR2 YYNGEE come from the germline V gene. V gave up 4 bases and J gave up 0 bases; unmatched junction bases: 3. In DNA, the CDR3 is TGTGCCAGCAGCTCTGGACAGGGCTCTGGAAACACCATATATTTT. Its translation is CASSSGQGSGNTIYF.

This clone was counted a single time. V gene TRBV28 combines with J gene TRBJ2-1; D may be TRBD2 (5 bases). CDR3 length equals 16 residues. CDR1 MDHEN and CDR2 SYDVKM come from the germline V gene. Trimming shortened V by 5 bases and J by 9 bases, and 23 bases separated the two germline ends. This chain's CDR3 is CASSPQPPAGLGEQFF. The CDR3, as DNA: TGTGCCAGCAGTCCCCAACCCCCTGCGGGTCTTGGTGAGCAGTTCTTC.

The V gene is TRBV7-7, the J gene TRBJ2-2, with 10 bases matching TRBD1. Trimming removed 5 bases from V and 4 bases from J; junction bases left unmatched: 4. CDR1 and CDR2 from the germline V gene are SSHAT and FNYEAQ (reference sequence). The CDR3 totals 15 residues. For the CDR3, the DNA is TGTGCCAGCAGCCGGGGACAGGGGAGCACCGGGGAGCTGTTTTTT. It yields the protein CASSRGQGSTGELFF.

The rearrangement links TRBV5-6 to TRBJ2-2; D not resolved. Germline V gene data show CDR1 as SGHDT and CDR2 as YYEEEE. This CDR3 spans 14 amino acids. Trimming pared 2 bases from V and 4 bases from J, leaving 9 bases between. CDR3 sequence: CASSLISRTGELFF. The CDR3 nucleotides read TGTGCCAGCAGCTTAATTAGTCGCACCGGGGAGCTGTTTTTT.

The chain carries TRBV6-1 and TRBJ2-3; 8 bases agree with TRBD1. Germline CDR1 reads MNHNS; CDR2 reads SASEGT. The CDR3 loop spans 16 amino acids. J lost 4 bases, V lost 0 bases, and 6 bases had no gene match. CDR3 sequence (DNA): TGTGCCAGCAGTGAAGCCCAGGGGGCTCGGGCAGATACGCAGTATTTT. Amino acid sequence: CASSEAQGARADTQYF.

This chain connects TRBV7-2 to TRBJ2-1, with no clear D. The V end lost 1 base, the J end lost 3 bases, and 10 bases lay between the germline ends. The germline V gene encodes CDR1 SGHTA and CDR2 FQGNSA. The CDR3 runs to 15 residues. The CDR3 DNA reads as TGTGCCAGCAGCTTAGAGTCAGGCGACTACAATGAGCAGTTCTTC. This gives the protein CASSLESGDYNEQFF.

The rearrangement uses TRBV2 and TRBJ2-2; 7 nucleotides agree with TRBD1. The germline V gene encodes CDR1 SNHLY and CDR2 FYNNEI. The trim removed 9 bases at V and 6 bases at J, leaving 10 bases unmatched. The CDR3 sequence is 14 residues long. The CDR3 DNA is TGTGCCAGTAGCAGGGGGAATTGGGCCGGGGAGCTGTTTTTT. Protein product: CASSRGNWAGELFF.

The rearrangement uses TRBV4-2 and TRBJ2-3; 9 bases match TRBD1. The CDR3 is 16 amino acids. Germline V gene lookup returns CDR1 LGHNA and CDR2 YNFKEQ. Germline trimming cut 4 bases from V and 5 bases from J; bases unmatched to any gene: 10. CDR3 in DNA: TGTGCCAGCAGCCCCGGGACAGGGCCAGAGGGAGATACGCAGTATTTT. Protein sequence: CASSPGTGPEGDTQYF.

This sequence joins TRBV25-1 and TRBJ1-1; perhaps TRBD1 as D (5 bases). The V end lost 6 bases, the J end lost 3 bases, and 11 bases lay between the germline ends. The CDR3 is 13 amino acids. CDR1 and CDR2 (germline): MGHDK, SYGVNS. CDR3 protein: CASRSTGDTEAFF. CDR3 sequence (DNA): TGTGCCAGCAGGAGTACAGGAGACACTGAAGCTTTCTTT.

The chain carries TRBV7-2 and TRBJ1-3; D is unresolved. The V end was cut by 0 bases, the J end by 4 bases, with 13 bases between. CDR3 length equals 16 residues. Germline V gene sequence: CDR1 SGHTA, CDR2 FQGNSA. The CDR3 reads CASSLASQNIGNTIYF. The CDR3, as DNA: TGTGCCAGCAGCTTAGCATCACAGAACATCGGAAACACCATATATTTT.

This clone was seen more than once but under ten times. The J gene is TRBJ2-5, the V gene TRBV6-6, with TRBD1 matching 8 bases. The J call may be incorrect, as the DNA end agrees better with TRBJ2-7. Germline-derived CDR1 and CDR2 are MNHNY and SVGAGI (reference sequence). This CDR3 region has 14 residues. The CDR3 is CASSQGQGTYEQYF. Here the CDR3 DNA reads TGTGCCAGCAGCCAAGGACAGGGAACGTACGAGCAGTACTTC.

J is TRBJ1-4 and V is TRBV18; 10 nucleotides line up with TRBD1. This CDR3 spans 21 amino acids. The junction had 16 bases not matched to a gene; V was cut back by 3 bases and J by 0 bases. The V gene's germline CDR1 is KGHSH and CDR2 LQKENI. CDR3 in DNA: TGTGCCAGCTCACCGTTTCAGAAACTGGGACAGGGGACTGCAACTAATGAAAAACTGTTTTTT. This codes for CASSPFQKLGQGTATNEKLFF.

The V and J genes are TRBV19 and TRBJ2-1, with 7 bases aligning to TRBD1. Per the germline V gene, CDR1 is LNHDA and CDR2 is SQIVND (reference sequence). The CDR3 is 17 amino acids. V shed 7 bases and J 3 bases; nucleotides not matched to a gene: 15. DNA for the CDR3: TGTGCCAGTACCCCTAGGGGACGAGGACAGGTCTACAATGAGCAGTTCTTC. This codes for CASTPRGRGQVYNEQFF.

The chain carries TRBV7-2 and TRBJ2-2; D perhaps matches TRBD1 (5 bases). This CDR3 has 13 residues. V lost 5 bases and J lost 7, with 11 bases in between. Germline V gene data show CDR1 as SGHTA and CDR2 as FQGNSA. The CDR3 nucleotides read TGTGCCAGCAGCCGCAGGGTCGGCGGGGAGCTGTTTTTT. It encodes CASSRRVGGELFF.

About this clone itself: The CDR3 carries no conserved terminal phenylalanine or tryptophan, so it likely arises from a read error. The V and J genes are TRBV2 and TRBJ2-2, with D possibly being TRBD2 (6 bases). This CDR3 has 15 amino acids. V lost 1 base and J 2 bases, leaving 8 bases between the germline ends. Germline loops: CDR1 SNHLY, CDR2 FYNNEI. The CDR3 spells CASSEGSGNTGELFS. DNA for the CDR3: TGTGCCAGCAGTGAAGGTAGCGGTAACACCGGGGAGCTGTTTTCT.

The CDR3, as DNA: TGTGCCAGCAGCCGACGTAGCGGGGGCCCCTACAATGAGCAGTTCTTC. Translation gives CASSRRSGGPYNEQFF. V is TRBV7-6 and J is TRBJ2-1; 9 nucleotides line up with TRBD2. Germline V lookup: CDR1 SGHVS, CDR2 FNYEAQ. CDR3 length: 16 residues. The V and J ends lost 5 bases and 2 bases, in that order; junction bases with no gene match: 7.

The chain uses TRBV6-5 and TRBJ2-7, with D tentatively TRBD1 (6 bases). Trimming took off 4 bases at V and 0 bases at J, with 13 bases between the two ends. Germline CDR1 MNHEY, CDR2 SVGAGI. The CDR3 consists of 15 residues. CDR3 in amino acids: CASSSRTDNSYEQYF. DNA for the CDR3: TGTGCCAGCAGTTCACGGACAGACAACTCCTACGAGCAGTACTTC.

This clone has a handful of counts. The J gene is TRBJ2-7, the V gene TRBV7-9, with D maybe TRBD2 (6 bases). Germline V gives CDR1 SEHNR, CDR2 FQNEAQ (reference sequence). The CDR3 extends over 13 amino acids. Trimming took 1 base from V and 5 from J, leaving 9 bases between them. Here the CDR3 DNA reads TGTGCCAGCAGCTTAGGGGGGGTGAACGAGCAGTACTTC. Translated, it gives CASSLGGVNEQYF.

The chain carries TRBV4-1 and TRBJ1-2; TRBD1 matches at 11 bases. The CDR3 extends over 15 amino acids. CDR1 is MGHRA, CDR2 YSYEKL, per germline. V trimming: 7 bases; J trimming: 7 bases; junction bases outside the gene matches: 11. The CDR3 nucleotides are TGCGCCAGCAAACAAACCGGGACAGGGGGTCTTGGCTACACCTTC. Its translation is CASKQTGTGGLGYTF.

The chain is built from TRBV7-6 and TRBJ2-1; TRBD1 matches at 7 bases. Unmatched junction bases numbered 11, after V lost 2 bases and J lost 7 bases. The CDR3 is 16 residues long. The germline V gene has CDR1 SGHVS and CDR2 FNYEAQ. CDR3: CASSLQGGDAINEQFF. CDR3 bases: TGTGCCAGCAGCTTACAAGGGGGCGACGCTATAAATGAGCAGTTCTTC. Looking up the rest from reference TRBV7-6 and TRBJ2-1 gives the full variable domain: GAGVSQSPRYKVTKRGQDVALRCDPISGHVSLYWYRQALGQGPEFLTYFNYEAQQDKSGLPNDRFSAERPEGSISTLTIQRTEQRDSAMYRCASSLQGGDAINEQFFGPGTRLTVL.

The rearrangement links TRBV28 to TRBJ2-5; 9 nucleotides align to TRBD1. The CDR3 extends over 13 amino acids. The ends lost 6 bases at V and 5 bases at J; junction bases unmatched: 4. Per germline, CDR1 MDHEN and CDR2 SYDVKM. The CDR3 DNA follows: TGTGCCAGCAGCCGGACAGGGGTGGAGACCCAGTACTTC. The encoded protein is CASSRTGVETQYF.

The V gene is TRBV7-9, the J gene TRBJ2-7; 11 bases line up with TRBD2. After removal of 5 bases from V and 2 bases from J, the junction contained 14 bases not matched to a gene. The germline CDR1 and CDR2 sequences are SEHNR and FQNEAQ (reference sequence). There are 18 residues in the CDR3. CDR3 in DNA: TGTGCCAGCAGCCCCGTGGGGCTAGCGGGGGGTTCCCCCTACGAGCAGTACTTC. Translated, it gives CASSPVGLAGGSPYEQYF.

The chain is built from TRBV5-1 and TRBJ1-3, with D possibly being TRBD1 (5 bases). Trimming cost V 4 bases and J 4 bases, with 12 bases left between them. The V gene's germline CDR1 is SGHRS and CDR2 YFSETQ. The CDR3 is made up of 14 amino acids. Written as DNA, the CDR3 is TGCGCCAGCAGCCCGACGGGGGACGGAAACACCATATATTTT. This encodes CASSPTGDGNTIYF.

This chain uses TRBV18 with TRBJ2-1; D might be TRBD2 (6 bases). This CDR3 is built from 13 residues. Per germline, CDR1 KGHSH and CDR2 LQKENI. V lost 1 base and J lost 12, with 13 bases in between. DNA for the CDR3: TGTGCCAGCTCACCACAGGACTACGGTGGGCAGTTCTTC. Protein sequence: CASSPQDYGGQFF. The full variable domain, its missing parts supplied by reference TRBV18 and TRBJ2-1, is NAGVMQNPRHLVRRRGQEARLRCSPMKGHSHVYWYRQLPEEGLKFMVYLQKENIIDESGMPKERFSAEFPKEGPSILRIQQVVRGDSAAYFCASSPQDYGGQFFGPGTRLTVL.

This chain links TRBV7-2 with TRBJ1-5, with TRBD1 matching over 9 bases. CDR1 is SGHTA, CDR2 FQGNSA, per germline. V dropped 5 bases and J dropped 1; count of bases not matched to a gene: 12. CDR3 length: 18 residues. The CDR3, as DNA: TGTGCCAGCAGCGACCCGGGACAGGGTTTTGCGAGCAATCAGCCCCAGCATTTT. This translates into CASSDPGQGFASNQPQHF.

V and J are TRBV19 and TRBJ2-7, with a tentative D call TRBD1 (6 bases). The V gene lost 5 bases and the J gene lost 5 bases, with 13 bases spanning the gap. CDR3 size: 13 residues. The germline V gene has CDR1 LNHDA and CDR2 SQIVND (reference sequence). CDR3 sequence reads: CASSATGLHEQYF. CDR3 nucleotides: TGTGCCAGTAGTGCTACAGGGTTACACGAGCAGTACTTC.

The gene calls are TRBV29-1 and TRBJ2-7; 7 positions agree with TRBD1. The CDR3 has 12 amino acids. CDR1 and CDR2 from the germline V gene are SQVTM and ANQGSEA. The trim removed 7 bases at V and 3 bases at J, leaving 6 bases unmatched. The chain's CDR3 is CSAVGDSYEQYF. In DNA form, the CDR3 reads TGCAGCGCTGTGGGGGACAGCTACGAGCAGTACTTC.

Only a few counts were recorded for this clone. The gene calls are TRBV20-1 and TRBJ1-1; the D gene is possibly TRBD1 (5 bases). V lost 6 bases and J lost 7, with 12 bases in between. Per germline, CDR1 DFQATT and CDR2 SNEGSKA (reference sequence). The CDR3 is 11 residues long. CDR3 sequence (DNA): TGCAGTGCAGAGACAGTCGATGAAGCTTTCTTT. Encoded protein: CSAETVDEAFF.